The T cell receptor (beta chain) described here comes from a study of blood T cells in healthy people across ages. As regards this clonotype: Its matching antigen is unknown.

A second PCR, run for about 6 to 12 cycles, used a sample-barcoded 5' primer plus a J-beta primer mix. Each CDR3 protein gets one entry after TCRdb re-called the 5' RACE reads with MiXCR. In the table there are about 1.4 million distinct CDR3 sequences, roughly 60% of which are singletons. Germline-derived CDR1 and CDR2 are MNHEY and SMNVEV (reference sequence). This CDR3 region has 13 residues. V lost 4 bases, J lost 7 bases, and 11 bases lay in between. Study observations and caveats: Roughly linearly, TCR beta diversity per million T cells fell as age increased. Naive CD4+ cells and diversity were both higher in long-lived donors than in aged donors. A strong correlation was found between TCR beta diversity and the percentage of naive T cells.

The sample, around 9.9 milliliters of peripheral blood, was drawn from each donor. The source is a man aged 18 to 29 in good health. The sample comprised blood. This chain uses TRBV27 with TRBJ2-1; D call uncertain. The CDR3 region has the DNA TGTGCCAGCAGTTCTCCTTACTGGAATGAGCAGTTCTTC. This translates into CASSSPYWNEQFF.